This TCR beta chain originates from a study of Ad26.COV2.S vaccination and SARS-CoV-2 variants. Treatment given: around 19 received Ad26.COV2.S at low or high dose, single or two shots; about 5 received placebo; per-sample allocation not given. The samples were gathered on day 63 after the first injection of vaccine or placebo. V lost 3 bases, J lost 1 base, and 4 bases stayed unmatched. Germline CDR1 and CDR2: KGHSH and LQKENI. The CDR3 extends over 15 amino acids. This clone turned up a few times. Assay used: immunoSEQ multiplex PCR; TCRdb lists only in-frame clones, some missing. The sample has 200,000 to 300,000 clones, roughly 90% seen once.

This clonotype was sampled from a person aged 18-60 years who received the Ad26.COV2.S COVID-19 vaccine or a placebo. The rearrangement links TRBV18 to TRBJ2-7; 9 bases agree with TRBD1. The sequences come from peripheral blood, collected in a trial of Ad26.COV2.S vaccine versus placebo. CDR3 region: CASSPVTGGSYEQYF. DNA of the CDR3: TGTGCCAGCTCACCTGTGACAGGGGGGTCCTACGAGCAGTACTTC.